These 15 T cell receptor beta chains came from one sample sequenced in a study of cytomegalovirus exposure and HLA in healthy donors. Use of 60 Vbeta and 13 Jbeta primers characterized the PCR. Clones were sequenced by immunoSEQ multiplex PCR, and TCRdb holds only the in-frame ones, with some missing. Counted here are 200,000 or so clones, 75% to 90% occurring once; the ten biggest clones make up around 6%. Source material: PBMCs. All receptors derive from a woman in her forties or fifties in good health and CMV-seropositive.

The rearrangement uses TRBV7-6 and TRBJ2-7; 9 bases map to TRBD1. The CDR3 covers 15 residues. The germline gives CDR1 SGHVS, CDR2 FNYEAQ. Trimming cost V 3 bases and J 4 bases; bases outside gene matches: 7. CDR3 region: CASSFGGQGRYEQYF. For the CDR3, the DNA is TGTGCCAGCAGCTTCGGGGGACAGGGTCGTTACGAGCAGTACTTC. Using reference TRBV7-6 and TRBJ2-7 for the parts outside the CDR3, the full variable domain is GAGVSQSPRYKVTKRGQDVALRCDPISGHVSLYWYRQALGQGPEFLTYFNYEAQQDKSGLPNDRFSAERPEGSISTLTIQRTEQRDSAMYRCASSFGGQGRYEQYFGPGTRLTVT.

The DNA of the CDR3 is TGCGCCAGCAGCACCCGGACAGTCCCTAATGAGCAGTTCTTC. Its translation: CASSTRTVPNEQFF. J is TRBJ2-1 and V is TRBV5-1, with TRBD1 as a possible D gene (6 bases). The CDR3 is 14 residues long. Germline assignment: CDR1 SGHRS and CDR2 YFSETQ. Trimming pared 4 bases from V and 7 bases from J, leaving 15 bases between.

The chain combines TRBV6-5 with TRBJ2-2; 7 nucleotides agree with TRBD1. V lost 5 bases to trimming and J lost 5 bases; unmatched junction nucleotides: 8. The CDR3 has 15 residues. Germline V gives CDR1 MNHEY, CDR2 SVGAGI. CDR3 protein: CASSLDRARTGELFF. For the CDR3, the DNA is TGTGCCAGCAGTCTTGACAGGGCTCGGACCGGGGAGCTGTTTTTT.

This chain joins TRBV28 and TRBJ1-4; D may be TRBD1 (6 bases). Germline CDR1 MDHEN, CDR2 SYDVKM. The CDR3 covers 15 residues. V was clipped by 5 bases and J by 8 bases, with 18 bases between them. CDR3 amino acids: CASSHPGIGGEKLFF. The CDR3 DNA sequence: TGTGCCAGCAGTCACCCAGGGATAGGGGGAGAAAAACTGTTTTTT.

A remark on this clone: One end of the junction does not line up with germline, which may come from a read error. The chain employs TRBV7-9 and TRBJ2-5, with TRBD1 identical over 7 bases. The CDR3 runs 14 residues. Germline V gene lookup returns CDR1 SEHNR and CDR2 FQNEAQ (reference sequence). The CDR3 DNA reads TGTTCCAGCAGCTCAACAGGGGCCCAAGAGACCCAGTACTTC. This encodes CSSSSTGAQETQYF. Supplemented by reference TRBV7-9 and TRBJ2-5, the full variable domain reads DTGVSQNPRHKITKRGQNVTFRCDPISEHNRLYWYRQTLGQGPEFLTYFQNEAQLEKSRLLSDRFSAERPKGSFSTLEIQRTEQGDSAMYLCSSSSTGAQETQYFGPGTRLLVL.

The V and J genes are TRBV10-3 and TRBJ1-5; 8 nucleotides align to TRBD1. Per the germline V gene, CDR1 is ENHRY and CDR2 is SYGVKD. With V trimmed by 5 bases and J by 2 bases, 5 bases remained unmatched. The CDR3 loop spans 15 amino acids. CDR3 coding DNA: TGTGCCATCAGTCAGGGGGCGCCGGGCAATCAGCCCCAGCATTTT. This encodes CAISQGAPGNQPQHF.

Turning to this clone: Within the sample, other DNA sequences also encode this same CDR3. This sequence joins TRBV13 and TRBJ1-4; 8 bases match TRBD1. The V gene end was trimmed by 0 bases and the J gene end by 8 bases; junction bases not matched to a gene: 2. CDR3 size: 14 residues. Germline CDR1 and CDR2: PRHDT and FYEKMQ (reference sequence). The CDR3 nucleotides are TGTGCCAGCAGCTTAGGTCAGGGGGCCGAAAAACTGTTTTTT. Residues: CASSLGQGAEKLFF.

This chain joins TRBV5-1 and TRBJ2-7, with TRBD1 matching over 8 bases. The CDR3 covers 14 residues. CDR1 and CDR2 from the germline V gene are SGHRS and YFSETQ. Trimming removed 3 bases from V and 2 bases from J; junction bases left unmatched: 4. This CDR3 is CASSSQGGTYEQYF. Here the CDR3 DNA reads TGCGCCAGCAGCTCACAGGGGGGAACCTACGAGCAGTACTTC.

Ten or more counts support this clone. The chain joins TRBV5-1 to TRBJ1-2; D not resolved. Per the germline V gene, CDR1 is SGHRS and CDR2 is YFSETQ. The V end was cut by 0 bases, the J end by 2 bases, with 8 bases between. The CDR3 has 14 residues. This CDR3 is CASSLVEGNYGYTF. CDR3 DNA sequence: TGCGCCAGCAGCTTGGTCGAGGGAAACTATGGCTACACCTTC.

This clone was seen a single time. This chain joins TRBV6-5 and TRBJ1-2, with D perhaps TRBD1 (5 bases). CDR3 length equals 15 residues. CDR1 is MNHEY and CDR2 is SVGAGI in the germline V gene. The V end lost 4 bases, the J end lost 6 bases, and 18 bases lay between the germline ends. The CDR3 sequence is CASSSFRGLSHGYTF. DNA of the CDR3: TGTGCCAGCAGTTCCTTCCGGGGGTTGTCACATGGCTACACCTTC.

The chain links TRBV19 to TRBJ2-1; 11 bases line up with TRBD1. The V gene end was trimmed by 6 bases and the J gene end by 9 bases; junction bases not matched to a gene: 7. CDR1 and CDR2 (germline): LNHDA, SQIVND (reference sequence). CDR3 size: 14 residues. DNA for the CDR3: TGTGCCAGTAGCGCCGGGACAGGGGGAATTGAGCAGTTCTTC. Amino acids: CASSAGTGGIEQFF.

This chain connects TRBV5-5 to TRBJ1-3; D is possibly TRBD1 (5 bases). Germline V gives CDR1 SGHKS, CDR2 YYEKEE (reference sequence). Trimming left V 0 bases short and J 2 bases short, with 6 bases between. The CDR3 totals 14 residues. CDR3 residues: CASSLAGTGNTIYF. CDR3 bases: TGTGCCAGCAGCTTGGCAGGGACTGGAAACACCATATATTTT.

The chain couples TRBV30 to TRBJ1-4; a possible D gene is TRBD1 (5 bases). The CDR3 consists of 14 residues. V was pared by 3 bases and J by 4 bases, with 12 bases between. Germline loops: CDR1 GTSNPN, CDR2 SVGIG (reference sequence). DNA for the CDR3: TGTGCCTGGAGACGAGACAGCCATAATGAAAAACTGTTTTTT. Amino acid sequence: CAWRRDSHNEKLFF.

V and J are TRBV4-2 and TRBJ2-7, with D maybe TRBD2 (5 bases). Trimming shortened V by 3 bases and J by 1 base, and 13 bases separated the two germline ends. This CDR3 contains 15 residues. Germline CDR1 and CDR2: LGHNA and YNFKEQ. CDR3: CASSQDSTSSYEQYF. The CDR3 DNA is TGTGCCAGCAGCCAGGACTCTACTAGTTCCTACGAGCAGTACTTC.

The chain links TRBV19 to TRBJ2-1; 13 bases match TRBD2. Germline loops: CDR1 LNHDA, CDR2 SQIVND (reference sequence). CDR3 size: 15 residues. With V trimmed by 4 bases and J by 4 bases, 1 base remained unmatched. The CDR3 loop reads CASSKTSGGYNEQFF. In DNA, the CDR3 is TGTGCCAGTAGTAAGACTAGCGGGGGGTACAATGAGCAGTTCTTC.